The following is a TCR beta chain sequence with its context. Its target is not known. The data originate from a study of regulatory T cells in long-lasting Graves disease. Study observations and caveats: It was peripheral blood alone, not thyroid tissue, that was studied. Persistent disease was associated with favored TRBV28 usage and with favored use of TRBJ1-2 and TRBJ2-5. Comparison showed that persistent patients shared more public clonotypes (about 2,700) than new patients (roughly 1,000).

Time point meaning: persistent/refractory GD, antithyroid drugs over 5 years with positive TRAb. Scientists built the TCR library using RNA that was extracted from PBMCs. Building the TCR beta libraries relied on iRepertoire HTBI primers, and CDR3 regions underwent Arm-PCR. TCRdb re-called the multiplex PCR reads through MiXCR, storing one row per CDR3 protein. The sample holds hundreds of thousands of distinct CDR3 sequences, around 20% seen once. V lost 3 bases to trimming and J lost 0 bases; unmatched junction nucleotides: 8. Per the germline V gene, CDR1 is SQVTM and CDR2 is ANQGSEA. The CDR3 length is 15 residues.

The receptor's source is a female donor with Graves disease. Sequenced material: peripheral blood mononuclear cells (PBMCs), taken when the disease was refractory, from a patient treated with antithyroid drugs. This rearrangement joins TRBV29-1 to TRBJ2-7; 7 nucleotides match TRBD2. CDR3 sequence reads: CSVEGEAGASYEQYF. The CDR3 region has the DNA TGCAGCGTTGAGGGAGAGGCGGGAGCCTCCTACGAGCAGTACTTC.